This T cell receptor beta chain was captured in a study of blood T cell repertoires in COVID-19. Overall study: Acute and convalescent COVID-19 samples came from the United States, Italy and Spain.

V was pared by 1 base and J by 0 bases, with 13 bases between. Germline V gives CDR1 MNHNS, CDR2 SASEGT. The CDR3 contains 18 residues. Authors' data handling: Amplification from reference gene primers served as the basis for estimated nucleated cell counts. Profiling relied on immunoSEQ multiplex PCR, and the TCRdb table lists in-frame clones only, not all of them. That table gives V, J and clone size, and the DNA gave D and trimming. The sample has fewer than 300,000 clones; more than 80% are singletons. Participants' own reports of clinical history determined their cohort assignment. Cohort 3 recovery required two negative PCRs, clearance, or symptom resolution. This clone was observed a single time.

Sequenced input: PBMCs or T cells enriched from blood (not recorded which). The clonotype comes from a woman aged 25 to 39 who had recovered from COVID-19. The chain recombines TRBV6-1 with TRBJ2-6; maybe TRBD2 (5 bases). The CDR3, as DNA: TGTGCCAGCAGTGAAGTTGGGGTAGGACTCTCTGGGGCCAACGTCCTGACTTTC. Its translation is CASSEVGVGLSGANVLTF.